This TCR beta chain was obtained from a study of quantifying T cell responses using KT2 cells. About the research overall: RNA was reverse transcribed with TCR alpha and beta constant-region primers.

An oligo carrying a UMI was ligated to the cDNA 3' end. First-round PCR used about 4 cycles and beta primers RC1.1 and RC1.2 covering TRBC1 and TRBC2. TCRdb passed the UMI-ligation and nested PCR reads through MiXCR, listing each CDR3 protein once. The sample gives tens of thousands of distinct CDR3 sequences, roughly 8% of which show up once; 15% to 17% is in the top ten. About this clonotype: Its antigen is not identified.

Study-wide findings and caveats: Input KT2 cell number predicted KT2 alpha and beta sequence counts linearly over several orders of magnitude.

This CDR3 is 14 amino acids long. V lost 1 base and J 2 bases, leaving 6 bases between the germline ends. Germline V gene data show CDR1 as SGHAT and CDR2 as FQNNGV. The chain uses TRBV11-2 and TRBJ2-1; D gene uncertain. The receptor was derived from a human donor. Sequenced: PBMCs spiked with cells of the T cell clone KT2. The DNA of the CDR3 is TGTGCCAGCAGCTTAGGGGCTACCTACAATGAGCAGTTCTTC. Its protein product is CASSLGATYNEQFF.